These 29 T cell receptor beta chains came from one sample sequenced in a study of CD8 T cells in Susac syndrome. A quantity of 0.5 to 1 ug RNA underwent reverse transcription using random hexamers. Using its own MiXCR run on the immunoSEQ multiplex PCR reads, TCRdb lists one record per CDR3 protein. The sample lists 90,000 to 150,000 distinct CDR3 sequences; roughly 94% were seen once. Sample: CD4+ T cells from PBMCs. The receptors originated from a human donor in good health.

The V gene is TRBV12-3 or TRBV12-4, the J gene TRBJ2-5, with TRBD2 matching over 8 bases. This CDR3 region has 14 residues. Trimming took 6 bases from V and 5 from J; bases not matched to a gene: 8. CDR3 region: CASSLGGDWETQYF. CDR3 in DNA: TGTGCCAGCAGCCTCGGGGGGGACTGGGAGACCCAGTACTTC.

The CDR3 region has the DNA TGTGCCATCAGTGAAGGACAGCAAGAGACCCAGTACTTC. It yields the protein CAISEGQQETQYF. J is TRBJ2-5 and V is TRBV10-3; a possible D gene is TRBD1 (6 bases). Trimming shortened V by 3 bases and J by 2 bases, and 7 bases separated the two germline ends. This CDR3 is built from 13 residues. Germline V gene data show CDR1 as ENHRY and CDR2 as SYGVKD.

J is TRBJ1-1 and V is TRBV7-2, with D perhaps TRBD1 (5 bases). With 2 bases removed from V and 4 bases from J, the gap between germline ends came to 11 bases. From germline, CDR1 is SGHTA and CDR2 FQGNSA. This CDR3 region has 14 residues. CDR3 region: CASSLTEGPTEAFF. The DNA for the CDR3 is TGTGCCAGCAGCTTAACTGAGGGACCCACTGAAGCTTTCTTT.

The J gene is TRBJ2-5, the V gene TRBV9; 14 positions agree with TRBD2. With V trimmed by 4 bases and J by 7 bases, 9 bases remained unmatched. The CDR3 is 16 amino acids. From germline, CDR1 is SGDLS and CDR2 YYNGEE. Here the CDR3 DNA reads TGTGCCAGCAGCCCCCGACTAGCGGGAGGGGCGGGGACCCAGTACTTC. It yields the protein CASSPRLAGGAGTQYF.

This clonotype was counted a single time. The CDR3 region is CASTLAAERTDTQYF. The CDR3, as DNA: TGCGCCAGCACCCTTGCAGCGGAGAGAACAGATACGCAGTATTTT. The chain carries TRBV5-1 and TRBJ2-3; the D gene is possibly TRBD2 (5 bases). The CDR3 consists of 15 residues. CDR1 is SGHRS, CDR2 YFSETQ, per germline. V was pared by 6 bases and J by 3 bases, with 17 bases between.

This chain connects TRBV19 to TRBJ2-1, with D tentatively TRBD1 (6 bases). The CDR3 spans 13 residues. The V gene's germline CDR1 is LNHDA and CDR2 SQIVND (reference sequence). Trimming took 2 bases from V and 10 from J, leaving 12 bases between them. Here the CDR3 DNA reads TGTGCCAGTAGTATACTCCGGGACACGGAGCAGTTCTTC. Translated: CASSILRDTEQFF.

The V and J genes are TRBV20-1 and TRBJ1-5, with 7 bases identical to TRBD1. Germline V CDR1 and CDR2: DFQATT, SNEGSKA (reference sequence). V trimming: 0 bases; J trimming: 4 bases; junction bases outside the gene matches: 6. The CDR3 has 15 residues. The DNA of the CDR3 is TGCAGTGCTAGAGATGCCGGGACAGTAAATCAGCCCCAGCATTTT. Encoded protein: CSARDAGTVNQPQHF.

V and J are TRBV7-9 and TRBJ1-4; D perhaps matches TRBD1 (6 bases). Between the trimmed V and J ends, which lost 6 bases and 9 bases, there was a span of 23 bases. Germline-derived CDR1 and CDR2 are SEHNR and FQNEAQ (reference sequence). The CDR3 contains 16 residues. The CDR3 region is CASSPGGEGWKKKLFF. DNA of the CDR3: TGTGCCAGCAGTCCGGGGGGCGAGGGATGGAAAAAAAAACTGTTTTTT.

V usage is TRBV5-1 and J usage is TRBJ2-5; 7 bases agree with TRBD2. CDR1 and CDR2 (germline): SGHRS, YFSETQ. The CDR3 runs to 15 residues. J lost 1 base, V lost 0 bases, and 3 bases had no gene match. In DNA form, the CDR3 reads TGCGCCAGCAGCTTGGGCGGGAGACCCCAAGAGACCCAGTACTTC. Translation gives CASSLGGRPQETQYF. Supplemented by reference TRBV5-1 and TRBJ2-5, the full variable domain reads KAGVTQTPRYLIKTRGQQVTLSCSPISGHRSVSWYQQTPGQGLQFLFEYFSETQRNKGNFPGRFSGRQFSNSRSEMNVSTLELGDSALYLCASSLGGRPQETQYFGPGTRLLVL.

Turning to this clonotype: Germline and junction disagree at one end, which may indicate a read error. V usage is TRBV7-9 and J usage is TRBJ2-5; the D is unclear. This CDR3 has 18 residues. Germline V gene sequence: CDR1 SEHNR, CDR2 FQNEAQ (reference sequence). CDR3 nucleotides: TGTACCAGCAGCTTAAACCCCTTTCAGGACCCATCACCAGAGACCCAGTACTTC. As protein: CTSSLNPFQDPSPETQYF. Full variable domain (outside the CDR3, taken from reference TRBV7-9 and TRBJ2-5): DTGVSQNPRHKITKRGQNVTFRCDPISEHNRLYWYRQTLGQGPEFLTYFQNEAQLEKSRLLSDRFSAERPKGSFSTLEIQRTEQGDSAMYLCTSSLNPFQDPSPETQYFGPGTRLLVL.

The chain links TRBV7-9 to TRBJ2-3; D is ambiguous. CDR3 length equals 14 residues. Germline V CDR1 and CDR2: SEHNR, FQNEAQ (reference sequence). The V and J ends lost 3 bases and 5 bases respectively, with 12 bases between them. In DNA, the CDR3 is TGTGCCAGCAGCTTCTCCGCCGGAGAAGATACGCAGTATTTT. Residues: CASSFSAGEDTQYF.

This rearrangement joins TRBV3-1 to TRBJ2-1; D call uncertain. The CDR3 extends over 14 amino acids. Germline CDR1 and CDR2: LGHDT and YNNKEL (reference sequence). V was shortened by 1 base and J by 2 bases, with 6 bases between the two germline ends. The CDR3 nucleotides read TGTGCCAGCAGCCAAGCCTCAGCCTACAATGAGCAGTTCTTC. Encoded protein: CASSQASAYNEQFF.

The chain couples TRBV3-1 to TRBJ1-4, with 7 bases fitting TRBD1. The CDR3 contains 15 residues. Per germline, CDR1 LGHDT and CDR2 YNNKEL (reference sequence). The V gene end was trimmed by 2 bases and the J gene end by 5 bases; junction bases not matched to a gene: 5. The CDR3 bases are TGTGCCAGCAGCCAATCGGACAGGAGCAATGAAAAACTGTTTTTT. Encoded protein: CASSQSDRSNEKLFF.

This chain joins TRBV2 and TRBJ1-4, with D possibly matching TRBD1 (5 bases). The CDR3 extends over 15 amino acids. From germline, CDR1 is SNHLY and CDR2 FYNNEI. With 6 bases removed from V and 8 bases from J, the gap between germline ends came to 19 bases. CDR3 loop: CASSLDSVRREKLFF. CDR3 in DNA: TGTGCCAGCAGCTTAGACAGTGTCAGGAGGGAAAAACTGTTTTTT.

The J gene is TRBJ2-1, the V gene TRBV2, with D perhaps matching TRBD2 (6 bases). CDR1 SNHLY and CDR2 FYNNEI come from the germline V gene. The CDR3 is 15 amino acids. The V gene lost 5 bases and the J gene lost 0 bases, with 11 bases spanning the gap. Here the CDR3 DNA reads TGTGCCAGCAGTTCGGGACTCCACTCCTACAATGAGCAGTTCTTC. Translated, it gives CASSSGLHSYNEQFF. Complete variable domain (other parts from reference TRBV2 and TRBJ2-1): EPEVTQTPSHQVTQMGQEVILRCVPISNHLYFYWYRQILGQKVEFLVSFYNNEISEKSEIFDDQFSVERPDGSNFTLKIRSTKLEDSAMYFCASSSGLHSYNEQFFGPGTRLTVL.

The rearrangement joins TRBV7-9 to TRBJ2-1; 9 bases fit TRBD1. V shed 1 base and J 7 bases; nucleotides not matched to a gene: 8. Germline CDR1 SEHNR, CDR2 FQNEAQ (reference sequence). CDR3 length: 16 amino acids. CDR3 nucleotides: TGTGCCAGCAGCTTAGGGGGACAGGGTTCAAGGAATGAGCAGTTCTTC. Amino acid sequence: CASSLGGQGSRNEQFF.

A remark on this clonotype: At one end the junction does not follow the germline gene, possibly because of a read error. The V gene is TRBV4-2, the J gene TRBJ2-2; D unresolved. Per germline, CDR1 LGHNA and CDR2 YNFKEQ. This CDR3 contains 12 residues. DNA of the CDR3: TGTGCCAGCGGCCAAGGTAGCGGGGAGCTGTTTTTT. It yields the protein CASGQGSGELFF.

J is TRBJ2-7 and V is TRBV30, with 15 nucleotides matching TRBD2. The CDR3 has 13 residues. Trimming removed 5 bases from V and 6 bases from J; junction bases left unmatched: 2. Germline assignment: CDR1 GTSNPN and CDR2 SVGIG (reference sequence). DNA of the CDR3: TGTGCCTGGGGGACTAGCGGGAGGAGCGAGCAGTACTTC. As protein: CAWGTSGRSEQYF.

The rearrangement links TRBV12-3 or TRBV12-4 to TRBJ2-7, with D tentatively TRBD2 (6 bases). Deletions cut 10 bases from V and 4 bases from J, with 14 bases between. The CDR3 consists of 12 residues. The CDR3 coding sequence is TGTGCCACTACGAGAGGAGGGTACGAGCAGTACTTC. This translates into CATTRGGYEQYF.

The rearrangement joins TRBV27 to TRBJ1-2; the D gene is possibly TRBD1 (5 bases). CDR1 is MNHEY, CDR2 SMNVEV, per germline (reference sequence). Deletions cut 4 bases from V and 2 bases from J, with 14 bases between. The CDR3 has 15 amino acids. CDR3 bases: TGTGCCAGCAGTTATTTGGGGGTTGAAAACTATGGCTACACCTTC. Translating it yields CASSYLGVENYGYTF.

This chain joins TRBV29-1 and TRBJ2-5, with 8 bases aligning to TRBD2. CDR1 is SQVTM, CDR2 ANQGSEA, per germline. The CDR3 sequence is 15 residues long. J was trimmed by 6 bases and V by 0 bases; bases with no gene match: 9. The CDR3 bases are TGCAGCGTTGAAGAGGGGAGCGGGAGTTTTAAGACCCAGTACTTC. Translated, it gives CSVEEGSGSFKTQYF. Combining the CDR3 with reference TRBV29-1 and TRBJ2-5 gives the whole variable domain SAVISQKPSRDICQRGTSLTIQCQVDSQVTMMFWYRQQPGQSLTLIATANQGSEATYESGFVIDKFPISRPNLTFSTLTVSNMSPEDSSIYLCSVEEGSGSFKTQYFGPGTRLLVL.

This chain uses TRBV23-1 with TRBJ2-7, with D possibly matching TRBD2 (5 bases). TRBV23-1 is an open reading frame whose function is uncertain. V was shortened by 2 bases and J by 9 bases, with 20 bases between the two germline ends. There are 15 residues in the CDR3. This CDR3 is CASSQMGSNPRRQYF. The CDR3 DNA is TGCGCCAGCAGTCAAATGGGGAGTAATCCGCGGAGGCAGTACTTC.

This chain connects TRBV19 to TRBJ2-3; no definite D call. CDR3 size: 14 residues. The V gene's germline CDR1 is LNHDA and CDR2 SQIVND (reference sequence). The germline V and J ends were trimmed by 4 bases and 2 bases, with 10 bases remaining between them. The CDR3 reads CASSKPTYTDTQYF. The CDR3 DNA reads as TGTGCCAGTAGTAAGCCAACCTACACAGATACGCAGTATTTT.

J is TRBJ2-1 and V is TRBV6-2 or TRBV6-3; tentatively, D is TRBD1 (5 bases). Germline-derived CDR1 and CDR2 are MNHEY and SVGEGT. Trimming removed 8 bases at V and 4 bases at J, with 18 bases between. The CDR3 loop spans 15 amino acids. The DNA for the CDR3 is TGTGCCAGCGGAAGGCAGGGCGATTATTACAATGAGCAGTTCTTC. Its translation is CASGRQGDYYNEQFF.

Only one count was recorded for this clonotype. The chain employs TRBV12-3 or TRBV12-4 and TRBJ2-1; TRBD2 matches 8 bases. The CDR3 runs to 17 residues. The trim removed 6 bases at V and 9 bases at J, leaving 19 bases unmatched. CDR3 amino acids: CASSPGVTGGLQGEQFF. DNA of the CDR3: TGTGCCAGCAGCCCCGGGGTGACGGGAGGGCTACAGGGTGAGCAGTTCTTC.

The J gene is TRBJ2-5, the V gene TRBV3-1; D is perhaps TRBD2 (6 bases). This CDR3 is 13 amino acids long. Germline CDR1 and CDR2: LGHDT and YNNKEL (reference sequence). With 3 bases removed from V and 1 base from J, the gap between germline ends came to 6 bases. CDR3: CASSHSGQETQYF. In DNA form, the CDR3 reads TGTGCCAGCAGCCATAGCGGCCAAGAGACCCAGTACTTC.

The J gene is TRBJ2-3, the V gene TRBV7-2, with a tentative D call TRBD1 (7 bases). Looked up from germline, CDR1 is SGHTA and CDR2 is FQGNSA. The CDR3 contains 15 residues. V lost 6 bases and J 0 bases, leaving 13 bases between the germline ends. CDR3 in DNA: TGTGCCAGCAGGAAGACAGGGACTAGCACAGATACGCAGTATTTT. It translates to CASRKTGTSTDTQYF.

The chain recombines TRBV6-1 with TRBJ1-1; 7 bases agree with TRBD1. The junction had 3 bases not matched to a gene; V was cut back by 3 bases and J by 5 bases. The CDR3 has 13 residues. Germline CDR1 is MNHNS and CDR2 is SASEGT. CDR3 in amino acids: CASSDQGETEAFF. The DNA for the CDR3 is TGTGCCAGCAGTGATCAGGGGGAGACTGAAGCTTTCTTT.

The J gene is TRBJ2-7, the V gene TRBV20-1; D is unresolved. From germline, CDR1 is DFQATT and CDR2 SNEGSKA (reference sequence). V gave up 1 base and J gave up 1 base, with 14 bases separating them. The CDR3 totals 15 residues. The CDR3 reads CSARGLPGNSYEQYF. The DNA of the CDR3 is TGCAGTGCTAGAGGCCTCCCCGGTAATTCCTACGAGCAGTACTTC.